The 10 T cell receptor beta chains listed next were all sequenced from one sample in a study of control samples from healthy donors and cancer patients. Sequencing was performed with immunoSEQ multiplex PCR; in TCRdb, only in-frame clones are kept and a portion is missing. The sample gives roughly 120,000 clones, about 91% of which show up once; 3.4% is in the top ten. Sequenced material: blood. These receptor sequences come from a man aged 40-55 years in good health.

Notes on this clone: The same CDR3 can be traced to other DNA sequences in this sample. The J gene is TRBJ1-2, the V gene TRBV5-4; 8 bases map to TRBD1. Germline V gene data show CDR1 as SGHNT and CDR2 as YYREEE (reference sequence). V lost 2 bases to trimming and J lost 1 base; unmatched junction nucleotides: 1. The CDR3 has 14 amino acids. CDR3 in DNA: TGTGCCAGCAGCTTTGGACAGGGTAACTATGGCTACACCTTC. It yields the protein CASSFGQGNYGYTF.

The sample holds one count of this clone. V and J are TRBV2 and TRBJ1-3; a weak D match, TRBD1 (5 bases). The germline V gene has CDR1 SNHLY and CDR2 FYNNEI. The germline V and J ends were trimmed by 8 bases and 2 bases, with 19 bases remaining between them. This CDR3 spans 16 amino acids. CDR3 in DNA: TGTGCCAGCGCCAGGGAGGGGATTACCACTGGAAACACCATATATTTT. This translates into CASAREGITTGNTIYF.

The rearrangement links TRBV10-3 to TRBJ1-3, with TRBD1 matching 7 bases. The length of the CDR3 is 16 residues. Per germline, CDR1 ENHRY and CDR2 SYGVKD. The V and J ends lost 10 bases and 1 base, in that order; junction bases with no gene match: 13. CDR3 sequence reads: CATRLGQPISGNTIYF. The CDR3 DNA sequence: TGTGCCACCAGGCTGGGACAGCCCATTTCTGGAAACACCATATATTTT.

The chain carries TRBV19 and TRBJ1-5; 8 bases line up with TRBD1. The CDR3 length is 16 residues. Trimming at V came to 5 bases and at J to 5 bases, leaving 11 bases not matched to a gene. Per germline, CDR1 LNHDA and CDR2 SQIVND (reference sequence). The CDR3 region is CASSPRKTTGDQPQHF. CDR3 nucleotide sequence: TGTGCCAGTAGTCCCCGTAAAACGACAGGGGATCAGCCCCAGCATTTT. The whole variable domain, filled in from reference TRBV19 and TRBJ1-5, reads DGGITQSPKYLFRKEGQNVTLSCEQNLNHDAMYWYRQDPGQGLRLIYYSQIVNDFQKGDIAEGYSVSREKKESFPLTVTSAQKNPTAFYLCASSPRKTTGDQPQHFGDGTRLSIL.

The chain has TRBV7-9 and TRBJ2-2; unclear D gene. The CDR3 consists of 12 residues. Germline V CDR1 and CDR2: SEHNR, FQNEAQ (reference sequence). V dropped 7 bases and J dropped 6 bases, with 9 bases sitting between them. In DNA form, the CDR3 reads TGTGCCAGCACTATAGGAGCCGGGGAGCTGTTTTTT. Translation: CASTIGAGELFF.

V and J are TRBV18 and TRBJ1-1; D is perhaps TRBD1 (6 bases). CDR1 and CDR2 from the germline V gene are KGHSH and LQKENI. Trimming pared 3 bases from V and 0 bases from J, leaving 8 bases between. There are 14 residues in the CDR3. CDR3: CASSPDRLNTEAFF. Written as DNA, the CDR3 is TGTGCCAGCTCACCTGACAGGCTGAACACTGAAGCTTTCTTT.

This clone was counted a single time. The rearrangement joins TRBV21-1 to TRBJ2-7; the table's D gene call, TRBD1, was not cross checked with the DNA. TRBV21-1 is annotated as a pseudogene. CDR3 length equals 14 residues. CDR3 sequence (DNA): TGTGCCAGCAGCGGACGACAGGGGGCGTACGAGCAGTACTTC. Protein: CASSGRQGAYEQYF.

This chain links TRBV5-1 with TRBJ1-1, with D possibly being TRBD1 (5 bases). The germline V and J ends were trimmed by 4 bases and 0 bases, with 13 bases remaining between them. The CDR3 spans 15 residues. Germline-derived CDR1 and CDR2 are SGHRS and YFSETQ. CDR3 protein: CASSPAGPVNTEAFF. The CDR3 DNA is TGCGCCAGCAGCCCCGCGGGACCGGTGAACACTGAAGCTTTCTTT.

The chain is built from TRBV7-9 and TRBJ2-7, with D tentatively TRBD1 or TRBD2 (5 bases each). This CDR3 has 15 amino acids. Germline loops: CDR1 SEHNR, CDR2 FQNEAQ (reference sequence). The V end was cut by 5 bases, the J end by 2 bases, with 16 bases between. DNA of the CDR3: TGTGCCAGCAGCGATACCGGGACCGCCACCTACGAGCAGTACTTC. Protein: CASSDTGTATYEQYF.

The chain has TRBV3-1 (or the pseudogene TRBV3-2) and TRBJ2-2, with no clear D. The CDR3 spans 11 residues. Germline CDR1 LGHDT, CDR2 YNNKEL (reference sequence). V lost 1 base to trimming and J lost 6 bases, with 0 bases between them. CDR3 sequence reads: CASSQAGELFF. CDR3 sequence (DNA): TGTGCCAGCAGCCAAGCCGGGGAGCTGTTTTTT.